This is a list of T cell receptor beta chains from one sample in a study of blood T cell repertoires in COVID-19. The protocol was immunoSEQ multiplex PCR, while the TCRdb copy is restricted to in-frame clones and leaves out a portion. This sample has some 200,000 clones, with about 80% found just once. Material: peripheral blood. All receptors derive from an older woman with acute or convalescent COVID-19. Both conserved end residues are part of each CDR3. Fields, in order: CDR3 DNA, CDR3 protein, J gene, clone size, CDR3 length, V gene, D gene. The D gene is left open where the match is weak. Size values are once, few and many counts, or a class for expanded clones, and some rows have none.

cdr3_nt: TGTGCCAGCAGTTTATTTGGGGGGAAGGACGACTATGGCTACACCTTC; cdr3_aa: CASSLFGGKDDYGYTF; j_call: TRBJ1-2; clone_size: -; cdr3_length: 16; v_call: TRBV27; d_call: -
cdr3_nt: TGCGCCAGCGAGGGATCCACTCTCTACGAGCAGTACTTC; cdr3_aa: CASEGSTLYEQYF; j_call: TRBJ2-7; clone_size: -; cdr3_length: 13; v_call: TRBV5-1; d_call: -
cdr3_nt: TGTGCCAGCAGCCCTGCGAGTATAGGGGACACCATATATTTT; cdr3_aa: CASSPASIGDTIYF; j_call: TRBJ1-3; clone_size: -; cdr3_length: 14; v_call: TRBV7-2; d_call: -
cdr3_nt: TGTGCCTGGAGAGAGAACAGGGGCTATGGCTACACCTTC; cdr3_aa: CAWRENRGYGYTF; j_call: TRBJ1-2; clone_size: -; cdr3_length: 13; v_call: TRBV30; d_call: TRBD1
cdr3_nt: TGCGCCAGCAGCTTGGTTGGCGGCCGGATGGCAACTAATGAAAAACTGTTTTTT; cdr3_aa: CASSLVGGRMATNEKLFF; j_call: TRBJ1-4; clone_size: -; cdr3_length: 18; v_call: TRBV5-1; d_call: -
cdr3_nt: TGTGCCAGCAGGGGCCGGGGCTCCTATAATTCACCCCTCCACTTT; cdr3_aa: CASRGRGSYNSPLHF; j_call: TRBJ1-6; clone_size: few; cdr3_length: 15; v_call: TRBV28; d_call: -
cdr3_nt: TGCGCCAGCAGCCAAGTATGGAACACTGAAGCTTTCTTT; cdr3_aa: CASSQVWNTEAFF; j_call: TRBJ1-1; clone_size: -; cdr3_length: 13; v_call: TRBV4-3; d_call: -
cdr3_nt: TGTGCCATCACCAGCGACAGGGGGACTAACTATGGCTACACCTTC; cdr3_aa: CAITSDRGTNYGYTF; j_call: TRBJ1-2; clone_size: -; cdr3_length: 15; v_call: TRBV10-3; d_call: TRBD1
cdr3_nt: TGTGCCAGCAGTTACGGAGGGGCGACTGAAGCTTTCTTT; cdr3_aa: CASSYGGATEAFF; j_call: TRBJ1-1; clone_size: once; cdr3_length: 13; v_call: TRBV6-5; d_call: -
cdr3_nt: TGTGCCACCAGTGATCCGGTTCGGGGGGAGCTGTTTTTT; cdr3_aa: CATSDPVRGELFF; j_call: TRBJ2-2; clone_size: -; cdr3_length: 13; v_call: TRBV24-1; d_call: -
cdr3_nt: TGTGCCAGCAGCGCCGCAGGGCTTTTCCACAATGAGCAGTTCTTC; cdr3_aa: CASSAAGLFHNEQFF; j_call: TRBJ2-1; clone_size: -; cdr3_length: 15; v_call: TRBV9; d_call: -
cdr3_nt: TGTGCCAGCAGCTTATTCGGCGGTAATGAAAAACTGTTTTTT; cdr3_aa: CASSLFGGNEKLFF; j_call: TRBJ1-4; clone_size: -; cdr3_length: 14; v_call: TRBV11-1; d_call: -
cdr3_nt: TGTGCCAGCAGTCCCTGGCCCAAATATGGCTACACCTTC; cdr3_aa: CASSPWPKYGYTF; j_call: TRBJ1-2; clone_size: -; cdr3_length: 13; v_call: TRBV27; d_call: -
cdr3_nt: TGCGCCAGCAGCTTCAACAGGGGGGGTGGCACAGATACGCAGTATTTT; cdr3_aa: CASSFNRGGGTDTQYF; j_call: TRBJ2-3; clone_size: -; cdr3_length: 16; v_call: TRBV5-1; d_call: -
cdr3_nt: TGTGCCAGCAGCTTAGTTGGACTAGCGGGGTCGCAGTACTTC; cdr3_aa: CASSLVGLAGSQYF; j_call: TRBJ2-7; clone_size: -; cdr3_length: 14; v_call: TRBV11-2; d_call: TRBD2
cdr3_nt: TGTGCCAGCAGCCGGAGCGGGGGTCAGACAGATACGCAGTATTTT; cdr3_aa: CASSRSGGQTDTQYF; j_call: TRBJ2-3; clone_size: -; cdr3_length: 15; v_call: TRBV7-3; d_call: TRBD2
cdr3_nt: TGTGCCATTGATGGGGGGGTTAATCAGCCCCAGCATTTT; cdr3_aa: CAIDGGVNQPQHF; j_call: TRBJ1-5; clone_size: -; cdr3_length: 13; v_call: TRBV12-3/TRBV12-4; d_call: -
cdr3_nt: TGTGCCAGCAGCCCGCGGACAGGGGGCCTCACAGATACGCAGTATTTT; cdr3_aa: CASSPRTGGLTDTQYF; j_call: TRBJ2-3; clone_size: -; cdr3_length: 16; v_call: TRBV9; d_call: TRBD1
cdr3_nt: TGTGCCAGCAGCCCTGACGGGATCTATGGCTACACCTTC; cdr3_aa: CASSPDGIYGYTF; j_call: TRBJ1-2; clone_size: -; cdr3_length: 13; v_call: TRBV14; d_call: -
cdr3_nt: TGTGCCAGCAGCCACATACAGGGGGACTATGGCTACACCTTC; cdr3_aa: CASSHIQGDYGYTF; j_call: TRBJ1-2; clone_size: -; cdr3_length: 14; v_call: TRBV5-4; d_call: TRBD1
cdr3_nt: TGTGCCAGCAGCCGGTATATCAGGGGTAACACCATATATTTT; cdr3_aa: CASSRYIRGNTIYF; j_call: TRBJ1-3; clone_size: -; cdr3_length: 14; v_call: TRBV2; d_call: -
cdr3_nt: TGTGCCAGCAGCCCCGGGACAACGAACACCGGGGAGCTGTTTTTT; cdr3_aa: CASSPGTTNTGELFF; j_call: TRBJ2-2; clone_size: -; cdr3_length: 15; v_call: TRBV3-1/TRBV3-2; d_call: -
cdr3_nt: TGTGCCAGCAGTTACTCCGTCTCCGGGTTACTCTACTACGAGCAGTACTTC; cdr3_aa: CASSYSVSGLLYYEQYF; j_call: TRBJ2-7; clone_size: once; cdr3_length: 17; v_call: TRBV6-2/TRBV6-3; d_call: -
cdr3_nt: TGTGCCTGGACTCTGGGACTCGGGGCCGGGGAGCTGTTTTTT; cdr3_aa: CAWTLGLGAGELFF; j_call: TRBJ2-2; clone_size: -; cdr3_length: 14; v_call: TRBV30; d_call: -
cdr3_nt: TGTGCCACCAAGGGGAACCTTGATGACACTGAAGCTTTCTTT; cdr3_aa: CATKGNLDDTEAFF; j_call: TRBJ1-1; clone_size: once; cdr3_length: 14; v_call: TRBV3-1/TRBV3-2; d_call: -
cdr3_nt: TGTGCCAGCAGCCAAGATCTAGGGGTGGAGACCCAGTACTTC; cdr3_aa: CASSQDLGVETQYF; j_call: TRBJ2-5; clone_size: -; cdr3_length: 14; v_call: TRBV4-2; d_call: -
cdr3_nt: TGTGCCAGCAGCCAAGAGGGGACTAGATTTGAGCAGTTCTTC; cdr3_aa: CASSQEGTRFEQFF; j_call: TRBJ2-1; clone_size: -; cdr3_length: 14; v_call: TRBV4-2; d_call: TRBD2
cdr3_nt: TGTGCCACCACCCCCGGGGGGTTGGAGACCCAGTACTTC; cdr3_aa: CATTPGGLETQYF; j_call: TRBJ2-5; clone_size: once; cdr3_length: 13; v_call: TRBV6-5; d_call: TRBD2
cdr3_nt: TGTGCCAGCAGCCGGGGAGGCTCGGGGGAGCAGTACTTC; cdr3_aa: CASSRGGSGEQYF; j_call: TRBJ2-7; clone_size: -; cdr3_length: 13; v_call: TRBV7-9; d_call: -
cdr3_nt: TGCGCCAGCAGCTTGAGTTCTGCGGGGGCGAACTACAATGAGCAGTTCTTC; cdr3_aa: CASSLSSAGANYNEQFF; j_call: TRBJ2-1; clone_size: -; cdr3_length: 17; v_call: TRBV5-1; d_call: -
cdr3_nt: TGTGCCAGCAGCTGGACTCCTATCACTGAAGCTTTCTTT; cdr3_aa: CASSWTPITEAFF; j_call: TRBJ1-1; clone_size: -; cdr3_length: 13; v_call: TRBV5-4; d_call: -
cdr3_nt: TGCGCCAGCAGCTTTTCAGGCAATGAGCAGTTCTTC; cdr3_aa: CASSFSGNEQFF; j_call: TRBJ2-1; clone_size: few; cdr3_length: 12; v_call: TRBV5-1; d_call: -
cdr3_nt: TGTGCCAGCAGCGCCAGATGGACAGAGGAAGCTTTCTTT; cdr3_aa: CASSARWTEEAFF; j_call: TRBJ1-1; clone_size: -; cdr3_length: 13; v_call: TRBV7-9; d_call: -
cdr3_nt: TGTGCCAGTAGTAGGACAGCCGGTTCACCCCTCCACTTT; cdr3_aa: CASSRTAGSPLHF; j_call: TRBJ1-6; clone_size: -; cdr3_length: 13; v_call: TRBV19; d_call: -
cdr3_nt: TGTGCCTGGAGCGGGGGGAGTAACTATGGCTACACCTTC; cdr3_aa: CAWSGGSNYGYTF; j_call: TRBJ1-2; clone_size: few; cdr3_length: 13; v_call: TRBV30; d_call: -
cdr3_nt: TGTGCCAGCTCACGGCAGCGGATCACAGATACGCAGTATTTT; cdr3_aa: CASSRQRITDTQYF; j_call: TRBJ2-3; clone_size: -; cdr3_length: 14; v_call: TRBV3-1/TRBV3-2; d_call: -
cdr3_nt: TGCGCCAGCAGCGCTGGTAGGGGCGGAAGGGTCACTGAAGCTTTCTTT; cdr3_aa: CASSAGRGGRVTEAFF; j_call: TRBJ1-1; clone_size: -; cdr3_length: 16; v_call: TRBV5-1; d_call: -
cdr3_nt: TGTGCCAGCAGACAGACAGGGGGCGCGGGTCAGCCCCAGCATTTT; cdr3_aa: CASRQTGGAGQPQHF; j_call: TRBJ1-5; clone_size: -; cdr3_length: 15; v_call: TRBV2; d_call: TRBD1
cdr3_nt: TGTGCCAGCAGCTTAAGCCAAACGAACACCGGGGAGCTGTTTTTT; cdr3_aa: CASSLSQTNTGELFF; j_call: TRBJ2-2; clone_size: -; cdr3_length: 15; v_call: TRBV7-2; d_call: -